This TCR beta chain was documented in a study of T cells in Graves' hyperthyroidism and ophthalmopathy. Study-level background: Prior to any treatment, at the point of initial diagnosis, peripheral blood was collected. Study results and caveats: Classification by a 13 V-J model distinguished ophthalmopathy from stable hyperthyroidism.

This clonotype was recorded at least ten times. What it binds is unknown. The CDR3 consists of 17 residues. V was pared by 0 bases and J by 2 bases, with 6 bases of the junction left unmatched. CDR1 is SGHRS, CDR2 YFSETQ, per germline. Researchers took RNA transcripts and amplified the TCR beta CDR3 regions from them. The study used the HTBI primer set for a first-round RT-PCR of the TCR CDR3. MiXCR, applied by TCRdb to the multiplex PCR reads, yields one record per CDR3 protein. The table includes 400,000 to 500,000 distinct CDR3 sequences, over 12% detected once. The PBMCs were sourced from fresh peripheral blood (more than 8.5 ml).

The sample comprised blood. The chain links TRBV5-1 to TRBJ2-3; the match to TRBD2 covers 10 bases. This TCR derives from a man between 18 and 29 years old with Graves' ophthalmopathy. CDR3 nucleotides: TGCGCCAGCAGCTTGGTTTCCACTAGCGGGGTCACAGATACGCAGTATTTT. It specifies CASSLVSTSGVTDTQYF.